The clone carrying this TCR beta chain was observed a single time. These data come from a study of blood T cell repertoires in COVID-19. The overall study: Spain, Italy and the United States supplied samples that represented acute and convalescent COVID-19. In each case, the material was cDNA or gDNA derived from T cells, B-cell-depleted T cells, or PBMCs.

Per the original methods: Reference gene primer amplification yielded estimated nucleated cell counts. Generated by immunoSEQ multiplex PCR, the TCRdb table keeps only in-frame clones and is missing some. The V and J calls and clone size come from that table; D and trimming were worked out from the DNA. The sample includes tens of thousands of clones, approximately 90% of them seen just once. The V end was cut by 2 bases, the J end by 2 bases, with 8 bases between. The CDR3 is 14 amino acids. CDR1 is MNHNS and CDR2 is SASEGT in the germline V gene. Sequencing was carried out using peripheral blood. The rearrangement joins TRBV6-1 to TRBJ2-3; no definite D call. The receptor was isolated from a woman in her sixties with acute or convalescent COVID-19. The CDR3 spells CASSERQDTDTQYF. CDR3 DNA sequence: TGTGCCAGCAGTGAACGCCAGGACACAGATACGCAGTATTTT.